This is a list of T cell receptor beta chains from one sample in a study of CD8 T cells in ankylosing spondylitis. MiXCR, applied by TCRdb to the 5' RACE reads, yields one record per CDR3 protein. The sample records around 250,000 distinct CDR3 sequences, about 10% being singletons. The material sequenced was blood, either unsorted or a sorted T cell fraction (not recorded which). These TCRs come from a male donor with ankylosing spondylitis or in good health (not recorded which). Both conserved end residues are part of each CDR3. A D gene is named only where the DNA matches it firmly. The size field is filled for only some rows; it gives once, few, many or a size class.

D	size	J	V	CDR3	DNA
TRBD1	many	TRBJ2-2	TRBV4-1	CASSPGTGDTGELFF	TGCGCCAGCAGCCCCGGGACAGGAGATACCGGGGAGCTGTTTTTT
NA	many	TRBJ2-6	TRBV7-6	CASSPGANVLTF	TGTGCCAGCAGCCCTGGGGCCAACGTCCTGACTTTC
TRBD1	many	TRBJ1-4	TRBV14	CASSQGQMTNEKLFF	TGTGCCAGCAGCCAGGGACAGATGACTAATGAAAAACTGTTTTTT
TRBD1	many	TRBJ1-2	TRBV5-1	CASSPEPDRGGGYTF	TGCGCCAGCAGCCCAGAGCCGGACAGGGGAGGCGGCTACACCTTC
TRBD2	many	TRBJ2-2	TRBV4-2	CASSPRGASGARNTGELFF	TGTGCCAGCAGCCCTCGGGGCGCTAGCGGGGCCCGAAACACCGGGGAGCTGTTTTTT
NA	NA	TRBJ2-3	TRBV7-8	CASSINLLDTQYF	TGTGCCAGCAGCATCAACTTACTTGATACGCAGTATTTT
TRBD1	few	TRBJ1-5	TRBV28	CASSRDRVQPQHF	TGTGCCAGCAGCCGGGACAGGGTTCAGCCCCAGCATTTT
NA	NA	TRBJ2-2	TRBV5-1	CASSFFDRNTGELFF	TGCGCCAGCAGCTTCTTTGACAGAAACACCGGGGAGCTGTTTTTT
TRBD2	few	TRBJ2-5	TRBV3-1	CASSQDSQREVGETQYF	TGTGCCAGCAGCCAAGATTCCCAGCGGGAGGTGGGAGAGACCCAGTACTTC
TRBD1	many	TRBJ2-7	TRBV12-3/TRBV12-4	CASSTTGASYEQYF	TGTGCCAGCAGCACGACAGGGGCGAGCTACGAGCAGTACTTC